This TCR beta chain stems from a study of blood T cell repertoires in COVID-19 (dated by TCRdb to 2020 to 2022). For context, the study as a whole: The collaborator samples originated in the United States, Italy and Spain and spanned the acute and convalescent phases of COVID-19. The dataset comprised deeply sampled blood TCRbeta repertoires from subjects exposed to, actively infected with, or recovered from COVID-19. The material from the prospective study consisted of cDNA or gDNA derived from T cells, B-cell-depleted T cells, or PBMCs. The samples were drawn from two sources: the first 160 participants of the ongoing ImmuneRACE study, and 1,200 or so subjects contributed by 6 global collaborators. A de-identified subject ID, COVID-19 status, age in years and sex were almost always included in the sample metadata. Where available, HLA class I and class II types were obtained from metadata supplied by the sample provider rather than from assay-based typing. A freely available public database, intended as a resource for researchers studying the immune response to SARS-CoV-2, is where the repertoires were released.

TCRbeta CDR3 regions were amplified from genomic DNA using the immunoSEQ Assay, a bias-controlled multiplex PCR. As for the original processing: Within the assay, amplification of reference gene primers was used to estimate how many nucleated cells each sample contained. Sequence reads were collapsed and filtered to measure the absolute abundance of every unique TCRbeta CDR3 rearrangement. For each sample, productive Simpson clonality was calculated as the square root of Simpson's diversity index across productive rearrangements. The immuneACCESS repertoire file appears here via TCRdb, limited to in-frame rearrangements. These files lack a portion of the clones; in checked studies, under half of the deficit traces to unresolved V genes, and the cause of the others is not known. V and J calls and clone size come straight from that table; D and trimming were deduced from the DNA. The sample table shows roughly 70,000 clones, and 82% are seen once. The biggest ten clones account for 4.1% of the sample.

Paper-wide results and their limitations: The amount of clinical and demographic metadata varied by source and participant and was provided uncurated.

Each collaborating institution followed its own protocols to collect whole blood in K2EDTA tubes. Collaborator samples were shipped for TCRbeta analysis as frozen whole blood, isolated PBMCs, or DNA extracted from either sample type. Notes on this clone: No antigen is known for it. It has no much larger one-base neighbor in the sample; base qualities were not kept. Within the sample, other DNA sequences also encode this same CDR3.

Clipping removes 0 bases from V and 3 bases from J, with 1 as the unmatched junction base count. The germline V gene specifies SGDLS as CDR1 and YYNGEE as CDR2. Measured from the cysteine to the phenylalanine, the CDR3 is 15 residues long. Here the CDR3 DNA is all that survives: 45 bases in frame from base 1. Sequencing was performed on peripheral blood. The chain is made from TRBV9 and TRBJ1-1; the junction holds 11 bases that match TRBD1. This receptor was taken from an older woman with acute or convalescent COVID-19. The CDR3 protein: CASSVVGQGDTEAFF. The DNA sequence is TGTGCCAGCAGCGTAGTGGGACAGGGGGACACTGAAGCTTTCTTT.